This entry concerns a single TCR beta chain. Its antigen is currently not known. No much larger clone exists at a distance of one base, and base qualities are not known. These data originate in a study of shared clonotypes between healthy human individuals (dated by TCRdb to between 2020 and 2021). General notes on the study: A few men and a couple of women, aged 18 to 49 years, made up the cohort. Per donor, leukapheresis produced somewhere between about 0.85 and 9.5 billion PBMCs. For each donor, CD4 naive and CD4 memory were each given three plates, CD8 naive was given two plates, and CD8 memory was given one plate. Libraries were prepared and TCR repertoires were sequenced by different laboratories using diverse techniques, in order to increase sequencing depth and limit assay-specific biases. To estimate repertoire size and how much clonotype sharing occurs between individuals, the study deeply sequenced the blood TCR repertoires of several healthy adults.

CDR1 MDHEN and CDR2 SYDVKM are derived from the germline V gene. Spanning cysteine to phenylalanine, the CDR3 consists of 14 amino acids. Only the CDR3 DNA is retained, 42 bases long and in frame from the first base. The V end loses 6 bases and the J end loses 4 bases, and a stretch of 16 bases separates them. Using the deep immunoSEQ assay, multiplex PCR amplified TCR CDR3 regions from genomic DNA. For each cell subset, the extracted genomic DNA was distributed evenly across all wells of several immunoSEQ 96-well plates, and each plate served as one replicate. For sorted subsets, each replicate PCR was loaded with roughly 0.2 ug genomic DNA, equivalent to approximately 27,000 T cell genomes. The purified libraries were quantified using a Qubit 3.0 fluorometer, sized with a Bioanalyzer 2100, and then quantified again using the KAPA Library Quantification kit. Every immunoSEQ 96-well plate was sequenced on a separate single-read 150-cycle Illumina NextSeq 550 flow cell. Regarding the original processing steps: Because the immunoSEQ output held only junctional sequences and lacked quality scores, the filtering could not match the filtering applied to full-length reads. Sequences were annotated with PyIR, a Python wrapper for IgBLAST v1.9, and V/J genes and CDR3 were assigned using IMGT germline references. Reads were removed for weak V/J assignments (E-value above 1e-6), missing CDR3, stop codons, out-of-frame junctions, or ambiguous translated residues. V3J clonotypes were defined by identical inferred V gene, J gene, and CDR3 amino acid sequence. The percentage overlap between two repertoires was calculated by dividing the number of shared unique clonotypes by the size of the smaller repertoire. Richness of each repertoire was evaluated using RTK rarefaction, the Chao1 estimator, and Recon v2.1 estimates of unobserved clonotypes. Generation probabilities were computed with OLGA for all TCRbeta clonotypes obtained by the gDNA method from several donors. TCRdb limited this immuneACCESS table to in-frame rearrangements with V and J called. A share of clones is missing; checked studies link under half to unresolved V genes, and the rest is unexplained. Clonal size and the V and J genes are those of that table, whereas D and trimming came from the DNA. The sample has 2.3 million or so clones on record, just over 90% of them singletons. Roughly 0.36% of the sample goes to the ten largest clones.

The donors were healthy, HIV-negative adults who had no recently reported acute infections or vaccinations. Only Caucasian adults living in Nashville, Tennessee, USA were represented among the donors. Magnetic negative selection was used to enrich CD4+ T cells, after which naive cells were positively selected on CD45RA and the negative fraction became the memory subset. Blood was obtained by leukapheresis, after which PBMCs were separated by Ficoll-Histopaque density gradient centrifugation and cryopreserved in liquid nitrogen vapor phase. Purity and quantity of every magnetically sorted T cell population were checked by analytical flow cytometry. Each sorted fraction had its genomic DNA isolated and then quantified by UV absorbance on a Nanodrop 2000c. General conclusions and limits of the study: Sampling was restricted to blood, and TCR repertoires in tissues likely differ from the TCR repertoires found in blood. Pairwise subsampling led to the expectation that sequencing depth would affect the degree of clonotype sharing among donors. The genetic and exposure-history diversity represented was limited by the small number of donors. Clonotypes shared by all four sorted-subset donors showed higher generation probabilities than non-shared clonotypes. When a handful of donors were compared, the shared fraction of clonotypes was roughly 4.8% for naive CD4, around 3.6% for naive CD8, about 2.4% for memory CD4, and around 0.4% for memory CD8. Rarefaction of sorted-subset datasets indicated incomplete sequencing despite the large sequencing depth. Naive subsets generally had larger estimated clonotype richness than memory subsets did.

The receptor chain draws on TRBV28 and TRBJ2-7; a tentative D call is TRBD2 (6 bases match). The TCR was taken from a man between 18 and 29 years old in good health. Some clones in this sample may be carry-over from other donors' samples. The sample consisted of naive CD4+ T cells from PBMCs. The intended sense of this specimen's cell subset or site label: CD45RA+ positively selected. The DNA sequence is as follows: TGTGCCAGCAGCCTTGAGGGGAGGCTATACGAGCAGTACTTC. Translated, this is CASSLEGRLYEQYF.